Presented here are 18 T cell receptor beta chains from one specimen sequenced in a study of long-term antiretroviral therapy in people with HIV. It was version v3.0 of the immunoSEQ assay that was run at survey level. The assay was immunoSEQ multiplex PCR, and TCRdb's table has in-frame clones only and misses some. The sample includes about 30,000 clones, nearly 95% of them seen just once. Specimen: unsorted PBMCs, collected 6 to 6.5 years after starting antiretroviral therapy. The receptors shown here come from a man younger than 40 with HIV.

This chain uses TRBV25-1 with TRBJ2-1, with D perhaps TRBD2 (5 bases). This CDR3 comprises 15 residues. V was shortened by 8 bases and J by 0 bases, with 14 bases between the two germline ends. Germline lookup yields CDR1 MGHDK and CDR2 SYGVNS. The CDR3 loop reads CASLEGASSYNEQFF. In nucleotides, the CDR3 is TGTGCCAGCCTCGAGGGCGCGAGCTCCTACAATGAGCAGTTCTTC.

This sequence joins TRBV13 and TRBJ2-1; the D gene is possibly TRBD1 (6 bases). This CDR3 spans 18 amino acids. V was shortened by 3 bases and J by 0 bases, with 18 bases between the two germline ends. From germline, CDR1 is PRHDT and CDR2 FYEKMQ (reference sequence). The CDR3 region is CASSFRKGQGNSYNEQFF. The CDR3 coding sequence is TGTGCCAGCAGCTTCCGTAAGGGACAAGGGAACTCCTACAATGAGCAGTTCTTC.

The chain uses TRBV7-2 and TRBJ2-2, with D hard to call. Germline CDR1 is SGHTA and CDR2 is FQGNSA. Between the trimmed V and J ends, which lost 5 bases and 6 bases, there was a span of 13 bases. This CDR3 contains 14 residues. CDR3 amino acids: CASSPIGGAGELFF. The CDR3 DNA sequence: TGTGCCAGCAGCCCAATCGGTGGCGCCGGGGAGCTGTTTTTT. Drawing the rest from reference TRBV7-2 and TRBJ2-2, the complete variable domain is GAGVSQSPSNKVTEKGKDVELRCDPISGHTALYWYRQSLGQGLEFLIYFQGNSAPDKSGLPSDRFSAERTGGSVSTLTIQRTQQEDSAVYLCASSPIGGAGELFFGEGSRLTVL.

The genes are TRBV5-1 and TRBJ2-3, with TRBD1 matching over 8 bases. Germline V lookup: CDR1 SGHRS, CDR2 YFSETQ. The trim removed 4 bases at V and 1 base at J, leaving 5 bases unmatched. The length of the CDR3 is 15 residues. CDR3 sequence (DNA): TGCGCCAGCAGCCTGTCAGGGGGCGGCACAGATACGCAGTATTTT. Protein: CASSLSGGGTDTQYF. Full variable domain (rest looked up from reference TRBV5-1 and TRBJ2-3): KAGVTQTPRYLIKTRGQQVTLSCSPISGHRSVSWYQQTPGQGLQFLFEYFSETQRNKGNFPGRFSGRQFSNSRSEMNVSTLELGDSALYLCASSLSGGGTDTQYFGPGTRLTVL.

The gene calls are TRBV11-2 and TRBJ1-5; the D gene is possibly TRBD1 (5 bases). Germline V CDR1 and CDR2: SGHAT, FQNNGV. V was pared by 0 bases and J by 12 bases, with 12 bases between. The CDR3 is made up of 13 amino acids. The CDR3 loop reads CASSLDGGWVQHF. The DNA of the CDR3 is TGTGCCAGCAGCTTAGATGGGGGGTGGGTCCAGCATTTT.

This chain joins TRBV29-1 and TRBJ2-3; D unclear. Trimming took off 3 bases at V and 3 bases at J, with 16 bases between the two ends. The germline CDR1 and CDR2 sequences are SQVTM and ANQGSEA. The CDR3 length is 15 residues. CDR3 sequence reads: CSVDISASRTDTQYF. CDR3 bases: TGCAGCGTTGATATTTCTGCCAGCAGAACAGATACGCAGTATTTT.

The V gene is TRBV2, the J gene TRBJ2-1; 14 bases line up with TRBD2. V gave up 6 bases and J gave up 7 bases; unmatched junction bases: 5. This CDR3 has 15 residues. Germline CDR1 and CDR2: SNHLY and FYNNEI. The DNA for the CDR3 is TGTGCCAGCAGATCAGGGACTAGCGGGGGTAATGAGCAGTTCTTC. Its translation: CASRSGTSGGNEQFF.

This sequence joins TRBV5-1 and TRBJ2-3; 8 bases line up with TRBD2. The CDR3 sequence is 17 residues long. With V trimmed by 4 bases and J by 2 bases, 12 bases remained unmatched. Germline assignment: CDR1 SGHRS and CDR2 YFSETQ. Here the CDR3 DNA reads TGCGCCAGCAGCAGATATAGCGGGACCACCTCCACAGATACGCAGTATTTT. This codes for CASSRYSGTTSTDTQYF.

The V and J genes are TRBV4-2 and TRBJ2-7; 9 bases fit TRBD1. V shed 0 bases, J shed 0 bases, and the junction held 0 bases outside the gene matches. CDR3 length: 15 residues. CDR1 LGHNA and CDR2 YNFKEQ come from the germline V gene. For the CDR3, the DNA is TGTGCCAGCAGCCAAGAGACAGGGGGCTCCTACGAGCAGTACTTC. This translates into CASSQETGGSYEQYF.

This chain connects TRBV28 to TRBJ1-2, with D unclear. CDR3 length: 11 amino acids. Between the trimmed V and J ends, which lost 5 bases and 8 bases, there was a span of 9 bases. In germline, CDR1 is MDHEN, CDR2 SYDVKM. This chain's CDR3 is CASSTPGGYTF. DNA for the CDR3: TGTGCCAGCAGTACTCCGGGGGGCTACACCTTC.

J is TRBJ2-7 and V is TRBV27, with 7 bases that match TRBD2. After removal of 2 bases from V and 1 base from J, the junction contained 5 bases not matched to a gene. The CDR3 covers 15 residues. The germline V gene encodes CDR1 MNHEY and CDR2 SMNVEV (reference sequence). CDR3 in DNA: TGTGCCAGCAGTTTAATGGGGGGGGGTTCCTACGAGCAGTACTTC. Protein product: CASSLMGGGSYEQYF.

This clone was counted once. The chain employs TRBV28 and TRBJ1-5; D remains unclear. The V gene lost 5 bases and the J gene lost 11 bases, with 13 bases spanning the gap. Germline V gene data show CDR1 as MDHEN and CDR2 as SYDVKM. The CDR3 is 12 amino acids. The CDR3 bases are TGTGCCAGCAGTAAGATTGGTCGGGCCCAGCATTTT. Its protein is CASSKIGRAQHF.

V usage is TRBV11-2 and J usage is TRBJ2-7; 11 bases are shared with TRBD2. The germline gives CDR1 SGHAT, CDR2 FQNNGV. V shed 3 bases, J shed 4 bases, and the junction held 5 bases outside the gene matches. This CDR3 region has 15 residues. The CDR3 nucleotides are TGTGCCAGCAGCTTTGGTCTAGCGGGAGGTTACGAGCAGTACTTC. Its protein is CASSFGLAGGYEQYF.

The genes are TRBV6-5 and TRBJ2-3; D not certain. The length of the CDR3 is 11 residues. The germline V and J ends were trimmed by 8 bases and 2 bases, with 5 bases remaining between them. Per the germline V gene, CDR1 is MNHEY and CDR2 is SVGAGI. The CDR3 nucleotides are TGTGCCAGCGGCCCCACAGATACGCAGTATTTT. This gives the protein CASGPTDTQYF.

The table lists this clone with a count of one. The rearrangement links TRBV6-4 to TRBJ2-1; 8 nucleotides align to TRBD2. CDR3 length: 18 amino acids. CDR1 and CDR2 (germline): MRHNA, SNTAGT. Losses at the gene ends were 6 bases for V and 5 bases for J; bases not matched to a gene: 18. This CDR3 reads CASSPNGGGRIWNNEQFF. As DNA, the CDR3 is TGTGCCAGCAGCCCTAACGGGGGCGGGAGGATTTGGAACAATGAGCAGTTCTTC.

This clone occurred once. This sequence joins TRBV5-1 and TRBJ1-2; no reliable D call. V dropped 5 bases and J dropped 3 bases, with 11 bases sitting between them. The V gene's germline CDR1 is SGHRS and CDR2 YFSETQ. This CDR3 comprises 13 residues. The CDR3 DNA follows: TGCGCCAGCAGTCCGGGCGCAGACTATGGCTACACCTTC. Translation gives CASSPGADYGYTF.

The V call is TRBV28, the J call TRBJ1-5; D unclear. Deletions cut 1 base from V and 7 bases from J, with 5 bases between. CDR3 length: 12 amino acids. The germline V gene has CDR1 MDHEN and CDR2 SYDVKM. CDR3 in DNA: TGTGCCAGCAGTTTATCCTCGCAGCCCCAGCATTTT. Translated, it gives CASSLSSQPQHF. Full variable domain (rest looked up from reference TRBV28 and TRBJ1-5): DVKVTQSSRYLVKRTGEKVFLECVQDMDHENMFWYRQDPGLGLRLIYFSYDVKMKEKGDIPEGYSVSREKKERFSLILESASTNQTSMYLCASSLSSQPQHFGDGTRLSIL.

CDR3 in DNA: TGTGCCAGCAGCCTGAACTACGAGCAGTACTTC. Its translation: CASSLNYEQYF. This chain connects TRBV14 to TRBJ2-7; D is unresolved. Germline V gives CDR1 SGHDN, CDR2 FVKESK. V lost 4 bases to trimming and J lost 3 bases, with 4 bases between them. The CDR3 runs 11 residues.